The 23 T cell receptor beta chains presented below share a single source sample, sequenced in a study of blood T cell repertoires in COVID-19. The assay was immunoSEQ multiplex PCR, and TCRdb's table has in-frame clones only and misses some. The sample includes hundreds of thousands of clones, approximately 80% of them seen just once. The sequenced sample consisted of peripheral blood. The receptors derive from a man at least 80 years old with acute or convalescent COVID-19.

The chain links TRBV6-5 to TRBJ2-7; the D gene is possibly TRBD1 (6 bases). This CDR3 has 16 residues. Germline CDR1 and CDR2: MNHEY and SVGAGI. V shed 0 bases and J shed 5 bases, with 17 bases lying between them. The CDR3 nucleotides read TGTGCCAGCAGTTACTCAAGGACAGCTGCAATAAACGAGCAGTACTTC. Translation gives CASSYSRTAAINEQYF.

The V call is TRBV5-1, the J call TRBJ1-2; D perhaps matches TRBD1 (6 bases). With 0 bases removed from V and 8 bases from J, the gap between germline ends came to 8 bases. Germline V lookup: CDR1 SGHRS, CDR2 YFSETQ. The length of the CDR3 is 12 residues. CDR3 sequence reads: CASSLDREGYTF. CDR3 coding DNA: TGCGCCAGCAGCTTGGACAGGGAGGGCTACACCTTC.

This chain uses TRBV12-3 or TRBV12-4 with TRBJ1-2; TRBD1 aligns across 9 bases. The V segment lost 6 bases and the J segment 9 bases; nucleotides outside the gene matches: 8. The CDR3 has 13 residues. The CDR3 is CASSLLGTGSYTF. The CDR3 DNA sequence: TGTGCCAGCAGCTTGTTAGGGACAGGGAGCTACACCTTC.

The chain carries TRBV5-4 and TRBJ1-6; D might be TRBD1 (5 bases). With 4 bases removed from V and 10 bases from J, the gap between germline ends came to 15 bases. The germline gives CDR1 SGHNT, CDR2 YYREEE (reference sequence). This CDR3 comprises 14 residues. The CDR3 DNA is TGTGCCAGCAGCCCCGGGACTGGGGAGTCACCCCTCCACTTT. Amino acids: CASSPGTGESPLHF.

Of note for this clone: Germline is not matched at one junction end, which may reflect a read error. The V and J genes are TRBV19 and TRBJ1-4; a possible D gene is TRBD1 (6 bases). The germline gives CDR1 LNHDA, CDR2 SQIVND (reference sequence). The CDR3 has 14 residues. The CDR3 nucleotides are TGTGCCAGCAGTACAGGGTTAACTAATGAAAAACTGTTTTTT. This encodes CASSTGLTNEKLFF. Complete variable domain (other parts from reference TRBV19 and TRBJ1-4): DGGITQSPKYLFRKEGQNVTLSCEQNLNHDAMYWYRQDPGQGLRLIYYSQIVNDFQKGDIAEGYSVSREKKESFPLTVTSAQKNPTAFYLCASSTGLTNEKLFFGSGTQLSVL.

This clone has only one observation. The rearrangement uses TRBV5-6 and TRBJ1-1; 7 bases agree with TRBD1. This CDR3 has 15 residues. V lost 4 bases, J lost 5 bases, and 11 bases stayed unmatched. CDR1 is SGHDT, CDR2 YYEEEE, per germline. In DNA form, the CDR3 reads TGTGCCAGCAGCGGGGAGAGGGGGCGGCGGACTGAAGCTTTCTTT. It encodes CASSGERGRRTEAFF. The full variable domain, its missing parts supplied by reference TRBV5-6 and TRBJ1-1, is DAGVTQSPTHLIKTRGQQVTLRCSPKSGHDTVSWYQQALGQGPQFIFQYYEEEERQRGNFPDRFSGHQFPNYSSELNVNALLLGDSALYLCASSGERGRRTEAFFGQGTRLTVV.

This clone was found a few times. The J gene is TRBJ2-7, the V gene TRBV10-2; 7 nucleotides align to TRBD2. CDR1 and CDR2 (germline): WSHSY, SAAADI. V shed 4 bases and J 3 bases; nucleotides not matched to a gene: 3. The CDR3 length is 13 residues. The CDR3 sequence: CASSVAGSYEQYF. For the CDR3, the DNA is TGCGCCAGCAGTGTAGCGGGCAGCTACGAGCAGTACTTC.

The CDR3 protein is CASSYSEMAEAFF. The CDR3 region has the DNA TGTGCCAGCAGTTACTCAGAGATGGCTGAAGCTTTCTTT. J is TRBJ1-1 and V is TRBV6-5; no firm D call. V lost 0 bases and J 6 bases, leaving 8 bases between the germline ends. CDR1 MNHEY and CDR2 SVGAGI come from the germline V gene. The CDR3 totals 13 residues.

This chain uses TRBV6-5 with TRBJ1-5, with D uncertain. The V gene's germline CDR1 is MNHEY and CDR2 SVGAGI. Deletions cut 8 bases from V and 0 bases from J, with 11 bases between. The CDR3 has 14 residues. This CDR3 reads CASAKTYSNQPQHF. The CDR3 DNA reads TGTGCCAGCGCAAAGACTTATAGCAATCAGCCCCAGCATTTT.

In nucleotides, the CDR3 is TGTGCCAGTAAGGGGACTAGCTCCTACAATGAGCAGTTCTTC. Its protein product is CASKGTSSYNEQFF. The genes are TRBV19 and TRBJ2-1, with 8 nucleotides matching TRBD2. V shed 7 bases and J 0 bases; nucleotides not matched to a gene: 2. CDR3 length: 14 residues. The germline V gene has CDR1 LNHDA and CDR2 SQIVND (reference sequence).

The chain has TRBV27 and TRBJ1-1; TRBD1 matches at 10 bases. The CDR3 contains 14 residues. V shed 5 bases and J 6 bases; nucleotides not matched to a gene: 6. Germline CDR1 MNHEY, CDR2 SMNVEV (reference sequence). CDR3 residues: CASSRDRGVAEAFF. The CDR3 region has the DNA TGTGCCAGCAGTAGGGACAGGGGCGTCGCTGAAGCTTTCTTT.

The rearrangement joins TRBV7-2 to TRBJ1-4; D is uncertain. V gave up 5 bases and J gave up 0 bases, with 13 bases separating them. The CDR3 is 16 residues long. CDR1 is SGHTA and CDR2 is FQGNSA in the germline V gene. The CDR3 DNA reads TGTGCCAGCAGCCCACCGGGTATTACAACTAATGAAAAACTGTTTTTT. This encodes CASSPPGITTNEKLFF. Based on the CDR3 plus reference TRBV7-2 and TRBJ1-4, the full variable domain is GAGVSQSPSNKVTEKGKDVELRCDPISGHTALYWYRQSLGQGLEFLIYFQGNSAPDKSGLPSDRFSAERTGGSVSTLTIQRTQQEDSAVYLCASSPPGITTNEKLFFGSGTQLSVL.

The genes are TRBV7-2 and TRBJ1-5; 7 bases fit TRBD1. The CDR3 totals 15 residues. Germline V gene lookup returns CDR1 SGHTA and CDR2 FQGNSA. J lost 3 bases, V lost 5 bases, and 7 bases had no gene match. The CDR3 DNA reads TGTGCCAGCAGCCCAGAGGGACAGATCAATCAGCCCCAGCATTTT. Its translation is CASSPEGQINQPQHF.

The chain joins TRBV7-9 to TRBJ2-7; D might be TRBD2 (5 bases). Germline V gene sequence: CDR1 SEHNR, CDR2 FQNEAQ (reference sequence). V lost 8 bases, J lost 2 bases, and 16 bases lay in between. The CDR3 loop spans 14 amino acids. CDR3 sequence reads: CASARELAPYEQYF. The CDR3 DNA reads as TGTGCCAGCGCGAGGGAGTTAGCCCCCTACGAGCAGTACTTC.

The chain employs TRBV5-6 and TRBJ1-4, with D perhaps TRBD1 (5 bases). V dropped 4 bases and J dropped 8 bases, with 18 bases sitting between them. The length of the CDR3 is 15 residues. CDR1 is SGHDT, CDR2 YYEEEE, per germline. CDR3 DNA: TGTGCCAGCAGCGTCGGACAAAGGAATGGGGAAAAACTGTTTTTT. As protein: CASSVGQRNGEKLFF.

This sequence joins TRBV12-5 and TRBJ1-6, with 12 bases matching TRBD1. The CDR3 has 23 amino acids. With V trimmed by 4 bases and J by 0 bases, 19 bases remained unmatched. Germline V gene sequence: CDR1 LGHNT, CDR2 FRNRAP. CDR3 region: CASGSLVGPWGQGASSYNSPLHF. The CDR3 nucleotides are TGTGCTAGTGGTTCCCTTGTCGGCCCATGGGGACAGGGGGCCAGCTCCTATAATTCACCCCTCCACTTT.

V usage is TRBV27 and J usage is TRBJ2-7; 7 bases fit TRBD1. Per germline, CDR1 MNHEY and CDR2 SMNVEV (reference sequence). The junction had 17 bases not matched to a gene; V was cut back by 3 bases and J by 6 bases. The CDR3 spans 17 residues. CDR3 amino acids: CASSFGIQTGSSGEQYF. The CDR3 region has the DNA TGTGCCAGCAGTTTTGGGATCCAGACAGGGAGTTCGGGCGAGCAGTACTTC.

V usage is TRBV5-4 and J usage is TRBJ1-4; tentative D call: TRBD1 (6 bases). The CDR3 runs 15 residues. Between the trimmed V and J ends, which lost 4 bases and 0 bases, there was a span of 10 bases. CDR1 and CDR2 (germline): SGHNT, YYREEE (reference sequence). Written as DNA, the CDR3 is TGTGCCAGCAGCCGACCAGGGGCAACTAATGAAAAACTGTTTTTT. Residues: CASSRPGATNEKLFF.

In nucleotides, the CDR3 is TGTGCCAGCAGTCCTCCGGGACAGGGCTCCTACGAGCAGTACTTC. It codes for CASSPPGQGSYEQYF. The chain recombines TRBV6-5 with TRBJ2-7; TRBD1 aligns across 9 bases. Germline CDR1 and CDR2: MNHEY and SVGAGI. The CDR3 loop spans 15 amino acids. The trim removed 5 bases at V and 0 bases at J, leaving 5 bases unmatched.

The genes are TRBV10-2 and TRBJ1-5; 8 nucleotides match TRBD1. J gave up 3 bases and V 4 bases, and 8 bases lay outside the gene matches. Germline V CDR1 and CDR2: WSHSY, SAAADI. The CDR3 has 16 amino acids. CDR3 nucleotide sequence: TGCGCCAGCAGTGCAGGGGGCGCCCCCTCCAATCAGCCCCAGCATTTT. Protein: CASSAGGAPSNQPQHF.

CDR3 nucleotide sequence: TGTGCCAGCGATCGGGATACTGGCTACACCTTC. Protein sequence: CASDRDTGYTF. V is TRBV2 and J is TRBJ1-2; D unresolved. Trimming pared 8 bases from V and 7 bases from J, leaving 11 bases between. The germline gives CDR1 SNHLY, CDR2 FYNNEI. This CDR3 region has 11 residues.

The chain links TRBV7-9 to TRBJ1-1, with 11 bases lining up with TRBD1. CDR3 length: 15 residues. Germline lookup yields CDR1 SEHNR and CDR2 FQNEAQ (reference sequence). V was pared by 5 bases and J by 5 bases, with 7 bases of the junction left unmatched. CDR3 nucleotides: TGTGCCAGCAGCGCGGACAGGGGGCTGGCAACTGAAGCTTTCTTT. Residues: CASSADRGLATEAFF. Full variable domain (missing parts from reference TRBV7-9 and TRBJ1-1): DTGVSQNPRHKITKRGQNVTFRCDPISEHNRLYWYRQTLGQGPEFLTYFQNEAQLEKSRLLSDRFSAERPKGSFSTLEIQRTEQGDSAMYLCASSADRGLATEAFFGQGTRLTVV.

CDR3 amino acids: CASSSHGTGESPLHF. The DNA for the CDR3 is TGTGCCAGCAGTTCACATGGGACAGGGGAGTCACCCCTCCACTTT. The rearrangement uses TRBV27 and TRBJ1-6, with 10 bases lining up with TRBD1. The V and J ends lost 4 bases and 10 bases, in that order; junction bases with no gene match: 7. This CDR3 contains 15 residues. Germline V gives CDR1 MNHEY, CDR2 SMNVEV (reference sequence).